The 16 T cell receptor beta chains given below trace back to one sample, sequenced in a study of response to subunit inactivated influenza vaccine. TCRdb independently ran MiXCR on the RT-PCR reads; one entry per CDR3 protein. The table shows about 520,000 distinct CDR3 sequences, with about a tenth occurring only once. Sequenced material: PBMCs from blood, taken around seven weeks after vaccination. The source is a man aged 45 to 65 who received an inactivated influenza vaccine.

The chain is built from TRBV29-1 and TRBJ1-5; D is ambiguous. The CDR3 runs 13 residues. Trimming removed 6 bases at V and 3 bases at J, with 12 bases between. Per germline, CDR1 SQVTM and CDR2 ANQGSEA. CDR3 coding DNA: TGCAGCGTCGGACTTGGGATCAATCAGCCCCAGCATTTT. This encodes CSVGLGINQPQHF.

This clonotype was picked up a small number of times. The CDR3 region has the DNA TGTGCCATCAGTGACTACGGAGAGGAGCTGTTTTTT. Translation gives CAISDYGEELFF. The genes are TRBV10-3 and TRBJ2-2; D is uncertain. The V end was cut by 3 bases, the J end by 10 bases, with 9 bases between. This CDR3 has 12 residues. Germline CDR1 and CDR2: ENHRY and SYGVKD.

This clonotype has ten or more counts. The chain carries TRBV6-2 or TRBV6-3 and TRBJ2-5, with TRBD1 as a possible D gene (5 bases). The CDR3 loop spans 16 amino acids. Germline V gene sequence: CDR1 MNHEY, CDR2 SVGEGT. V was trimmed by 0 bases and J by 1 base, leaving 12 bases between them. CDR3 bases: TGTGCCAGCAGTTACTCTAGGGGCGGAGTCCAAGAGACCCAGTACTTC. Residues: CASSYSRGGVQETQYF.

The chain joins TRBV11-2 to TRBJ2-1, with 8 bases that match TRBD2. This CDR3 contains 15 residues. Looked up from germline, CDR1 is SGHAT and CDR2 is FQNNGV. Germline trimming cut 5 bases from V and 6 bases from J; bases unmatched to any gene: 9. CDR3 DNA sequence: TGTGCCAGCAGCACCCAAGGCGGGAGGCTCAATGAGCAGTTCTTC. Encoded protein: CASSTQGGRLNEQFF.

This clonotype was found many times. The genes are TRBV4-2 and TRBJ1-4; weak D call: TRBD1 (5 bases). The V end lost 1 base, the J end lost 2 bases, and 8 bases lay between the germline ends. Germline V gene lookup returns CDR1 LGHNA and CDR2 YNFKEQ. The CDR3 has 15 residues. The CDR3 coding sequence is TGTGCCAGCAGCCAAGTCGGACATACTAATGAAAAACTGTTTTTT. Amino acids: CASSQVGHTNEKLFF.

This clonotype turned up a few times. The chain carries TRBV27 and TRBJ1-1; the match to TRBD1 covers 9 bases. V shed 4 bases, J shed 2 bases, and the junction held 11 bases outside the gene matches. Germline CDR1 and CDR2: MNHEY and SMNVEV (reference sequence). The CDR3 has 17 residues. Written as DNA, the CDR3 is TGTGCCAGCAGTTACTCCCGGGACAGGGCTTTTAACACTGAAGCTTTCTTT. It is translated as CASSYSRDRAFNTEAFF.

This chain connects TRBV2 to TRBJ2-7; possibly TRBD1 for D (7 bases). V dropped 7 bases and J dropped 0 bases, with 16 bases sitting between them. The V gene's germline CDR1 is SNHLY and CDR2 FYNNEI. The length of the CDR3 is 15 residues. CDR3 sequence (DNA): TGTGCCAGCATCACCCAGGGGGGAATCTCCTACGAGCAGTACTTC. This sequence encodes CASITQGGISYEQYF.

The genes are TRBV20-1 and TRBJ2-4; tentatively, D is TRBD1 or TRBD2 (8 bases each). This CDR3 is built from 19 residues. The V and J ends lost 1 base and 5 bases respectively, with 27 bases between them. Germline CDR1 is DFQATT and CDR2 is SNEGSKA (reference sequence). The CDR3: CSARVWTGPGGVDQNIQYF. The CDR3 DNA reads TGCAGTGCTAGAGTGTGGACAGGGCCGGGAGGGGTGGACCAAAACATTCAGTACTTC.

This clonotype was picked up many times. V usage is TRBV20-1 and J usage is TRBJ2-3; possible D gene TRBD2, 6 bases. Trimming removed 0 bases at V and 1 base at J, with 11 bases between. The length of the CDR3 is 15 residues. CDR1 is DFQATT and CDR2 is SNEGSKA in the germline V gene (reference sequence). CDR3 nucleotides: TGCAGTGCTAGAGATGGTGCTAGCGGCACAGATACGCAGTATTTT. This encodes CSARDGASGTDTQYF.

The rearrangement links TRBV7-8 to TRBJ2-5; possibly TRBD1 for D (6 bases). V was clipped by 5 bases and J by 4 bases, with 11 bases between them. The CDR3 extends over 13 amino acids. Germline V gene data show CDR1 as SGHVS and CDR2 as FQNEAQ. CDR3 DNA: TGTGCCAGCAGCCGGGACATGGTAGAGACCCAGTACTTC. Protein sequence: CASSRDMVETQYF.

This clonotype has a handful of counts. The chain carries TRBV7-2 and TRBJ2-3; possible D gene TRBD1, 6 bases. The CDR3 extends over 13 amino acids. Germline V lookup: CDR1 SGHTA, CDR2 FQGNSA. V was shortened by 5 bases and J by 10 bases, with 16 bases between the two germline ends. CDR3 in DNA: TGTGCCAGCAGCCCCTCTACGACAGGTGCGCAGTATTTT. Its protein product is CASSPSTTGAQYF.

The chain has TRBV4-3 and TRBJ2-7; D gene ambiguous. V was pared by 2 bases and J by 7 bases, with 12 bases between. The germline CDR1 and CDR2 sequences are LGHNA and YSLEER. CDR3 length: 13 amino acids. The CDR3 bases are TGCGCCAGCAGCCAATTTACGAGCTCTGAGCAGTACTTC. Translating gives CASSQFTSSEQYF.

This clonotype appeared a few times. This chain uses TRBV6-4 with TRBJ2-7, with D perhaps matching TRBD2 (5 bases). Deletions cut 5 bases from V and 6 bases from J, with 17 bases between. Germline lookup yields CDR1 MRHNA and CDR2 SNTAGT. The CDR3 consists of 14 residues. The chain's CDR3 is CASSSGVNKGEQYF. CDR3 DNA sequence: TGTGCCAGCAGTTCCGGGGTTAATAAGGGCGAGCAGTACTTC.

The V call is TRBV2, the J call TRBJ2-3; D not resolved. The germline V gene has CDR1 SNHLY and CDR2 FYNNEI. Trimming took 7 bases from V and 5 from J, leaving 13 bases between them. The CDR3 extends over 13 amino acids. CDR3 loop: CASTLASVDTQYF. DNA of the CDR3: TGTGCCAGCACACTCGCCTCGGTAGATACGCAGTATTTT.

This clonotype was observed a handful of times. The genes are TRBV5-6 and TRBJ2-4; D may be TRBD1 (6 bases). CDR1 SGHDT and CDR2 YYEEEE come from the germline V gene. The CDR3 has 17 amino acids. The V end lost 2 bases, the J end lost 1 base, and 16 bases lay between the germline ends. The CDR3 is CASSLGSRGPAKNIQYF. DNA of the CDR3: TGTGCCAGCAGCTTAGGATCCAGGGGTCCGGCCAAAAACATTCAGTACTTC.

V and J are TRBV12-3 or TRBV12-4 and TRBJ2-2; 7 bases fit TRBD1. CDR3 size: 17 residues. V shed 6 bases, J shed 4 bases, and the junction held 14 bases outside the gene matches. DNA for the CDR3: TGTGCCAGCAGCCGCCTTAAGGGGGCCCCGGGCACCGGGGAGCTGTTTTTT. Translated: CASSRLKGAPGTGELFF.